This is a list of T cell receptor beta chains from one sample in a study of T cells after yellow fever vaccination. TCRdb re-analysed the 5' RACE reads in MiXCR, keeping a single row per CDR3 protein. The repertoire holds about 550,000 distinct CDR3 sequences, with approximately 21% as singletons. This sample comprised PBMCs, obtained 15 days after the yellow fever booster vaccination. These receptors were taken from a young man who received the YFV17D yellow fever vaccine. The conserved cysteine and the conserved F or W are not part of the CDR3 here.

J gene: TRBJ2-1
V gene: TRBV6-5
CDR3 protein: ASSWGASGSSYNEQF

J gene: TRBJ2-2
V gene: TRBV29-1
CDR3 protein: SVGGGYNTGELF

J gene: TRBJ1-6
V gene: TRBV7-8
CDR3 protein: ASSQDRPYNSPLH

J gene: TRBJ2-7
V gene: TRBV14
CDR3 protein: ASSQGRAEGREQY

J gene: TRBJ2-2
V gene: TRBV29-1
CDR3 protein: SVAQQGLTGELF

J gene: TRBJ1-5
V gene: TRBV7-9
CDR3 protein: ASTEGAGQQPQH

J gene: TRBJ2-7
V gene: TRBV10-2
CDR3 protein: ASRGAPGSKYEQY

J gene: TRBJ2-7
V gene: TRBV20-1
CDR3 protein: SARSGTSGSGEQY

J gene: TRBJ2-1
V gene: TRBV6-6
CDR3 protein: ASRLLANEQF

J gene: TRBJ2-2
V gene: TRBV5-1
CDR3 protein: ASSLTAVTGELF

J gene: TRBJ1-2
V gene: TRBV29-1
CDR3 protein: SVWTDYGYT

J gene: TRBJ2-7
V gene: TRBV6-1
CDR3 protein: ASSPRWDRIYEQY

J gene: TRBJ2-1
V gene: TRBV5-1
CDR3 protein: ASGRVGGYNEQF

J gene: TRBJ2-5
V gene: TRBV5-1
CDR3 protein: ASSLAAGSQETQY

J gene: TRBJ2-5
V gene: TRBV24-1
CDR3 protein: ATSDWNKFEETQY

J gene: TRBJ1-5
V gene: TRBV6-1
CDR3 protein: ASRLRGDRGSKGNQPQH

J gene: TRBJ2-1
V gene: TRBV4-2
CDR3 protein: ASGPGPPCNEQF

J gene: TRBJ2-6
V gene: TRBV10-3
CDR3 protein: AISESTANVLT

J gene: TRBJ2-3
V gene: TRBV7-7
CDR3 protein: ASSLASGRADTQY

J gene: TRBJ2-5
V gene: TRBV5-1
CDR3 protein: ASSDGVGVGQETQY

J gene: TRBJ2-7
V gene: TRBV16
CDR3 protein: ASSLRTPNYVEQY

J gene: TRBJ2-7
V gene: TRBV12-3/TRBV12-4
CDR3 protein: ASSFASGGGKQY

J gene: TRBJ2-3
V gene: TRBV18
CDR3 protein: ASSPGQGPKIAQY

J gene: TRBJ1-1
V gene: TRBV5-1
CDR3 protein: ASSAGQLGEAF

J gene: TRBJ2-1
V gene: TRBV5-8
CDR3 protein: ASSLDVLAGSYNEQF

J gene: TRBJ2-5
V gene: TRBV20-1
CDR3 protein: SAPGQQETQY

J gene: TRBJ2-3
V gene: TRBV29-1
CDR3 protein: SVTGLASTDTQY

J gene: TRBJ2-5
V gene: TRBV7-9
CDR3 protein: ASSRPPGSETQY

J gene: TRBJ2-3
V gene: TRBV4-3
CDR3 protein: ASSFMAGADTQY

J gene: TRBJ2-1
V gene: TRBV4-3
CDR3 protein: ASSGYSGRNPNEQF

J gene: TRBJ2-7
V gene: TRBV5-1
CDR3 protein: ASSLAQGTYEQY

J gene: TRBJ2-7
V gene: TRBV7-9
CDR3 protein: ASSFNRNYEQY

J gene: TRBJ2-1
V gene: TRBV20-1
CDR3 protein: SATYDDYNEQF

J gene: TRBJ1-5
V gene: TRBV19
CDR3 protein: ASSAGTGDNQPQH

J gene: TRBJ2-3
V gene: TRBV28
CDR3 protein: ASSLVLAGGTDTQY

J gene: TRBJ2-7
V gene: TRBV5-5
CDR3 protein: ASSLRQGRMYEQY

J gene: TRBJ2-3
V gene: TRBV6-5
CDR3 protein: ASSYGPDTQY